This entry lists 8 T cell receptor beta chains sequenced from one sample in a study of CD8 T cells in ankylosing spondylitis. General study results and limits: What seemed typical of ankylosing spondylitis blood was a TCR beta motif built from several highly homologous variants.

Via MiXCR, TCRdb re-called the 5' RACE reads, giving one row per CDR3 protein. Among just under 550,000 distinct CDR3 sequences, roughly 13% were seen once, and the ten largest hold around 7%. Their antigen targets remain unknown. The sequencing input was blood, either unsorted or a sorted T cell fraction (not recorded which). The receptors were gathered from a male donor with ankylosing spondylitis.

This clonotype was observed at least ten times. The chain couples TRBV2 to TRBJ1-6, with 11 nucleotides matching TRBD1. The CDR3 extends over 16 amino acids. The germline V gene encodes CDR1 SNHLY and CDR2 FYNNEI. J lost 7 bases, V lost 6 bases, and 8 bases had no gene match. The CDR3 loop reads CASSLGQGAGNSPLHF. The CDR3 DNA reads as TGTGCCAGCAGCCTCGGACAGGGGGCAGGGAATTCACCCCTCCACTTT. Together with reference TRBV2 and TRBJ1-6, the CDR3 gives the full variable domain: EPEVTQTPSHQVTQMGQEVILRCVPISNHLYFYWYRQILGQKVEFLVSFYNNEISEKSEIFDDQFSVERPDGSNFTLKIRSTKLEDSAMYFCASSLGQGAGNSPLHFGNGTRLTVT.

The V gene is TRBV7-2, the J gene TRBJ2-6, with D possibly matching TRBD2 (5 bases). The CDR3 consists of 16 residues. Germline V gene lookup returns CDR1 SGHTA and CDR2 FQGNSA. With 5 bases removed from V and 4 bases from J, the gap between germline ends came to 15 bases. The CDR3 DNA reads TGTGCCAGCAGCCCACCCGAGGGCAGCGGGGCCAACGTCCTGACTTTC. Encoded protein: CASSPPEGSGANVLTF. Using reference TRBV7-2 and TRBJ2-6 for the parts outside the CDR3, the full variable domain is GAGVSQSPSNKVTEKGKDVELRCDPISGHTALYWYRQSLGQGLEFLIYFQGNSAPDKSGLPSDRFSAERTGGSVSTLTIQRTQQEDSAVYLCASSPPEGSGANVLTFGAGSRLTVL.

The chain's CDR3 is CASSYSADTQYF. The CDR3 nucleotides read TGTGCCAGCAGCTACAGTGCAGATACGCAGTATTTT. This rearrangement joins TRBV5-4 to TRBJ2-3; D unclear. Trimming stripped 3 bases from V and 4 bases from J, with 6 bases between. The CDR3 runs to 12 residues. Germline CDR1 and CDR2: SGHNT and YYREEE (reference sequence). The variable domain in full, completed from reference TRBV5-4 and TRBJ2-3, reads ETGVTQSPTHLIKTRGQQVTLRCSSQSGHNTVSWYQQALGQGPQFIFQYYREEENGRGNFPPRFSGLQFPNYSSELNVNALELDDSALYLCASSYSADTQYFGPGTRLTVL.

The V gene is TRBV5-1, the J gene TRBJ2-5; TRBD1 matches 7 bases. This CDR3 is 15 amino acids long. CDR1 and CDR2 from the germline V gene are SGHRS and YFSETQ. Trimming cost V 7 bases and J 0 bases; bases outside gene matches: 9. CDR3 DNA sequence: TGCGCCAGCTCAATCCCCGACAGGGACCAAGAGACCCAGTACTTC. Protein sequence: CASSIPDRDQETQYF.

The V call is TRBV20-1, the J call TRBJ2-1; possible D gene TRBD1, 5 bases. Germline V gene lookup returns CDR1 DFQATT and CDR2 SNEGSKA (reference sequence). Between the trimmed V and J ends, which lost 6 bases and 0 bases, there was a span of 15 bases. The CDR3 contains 15 residues. The CDR3 region is CSAPTSRGSYNEQFF. DNA of the CDR3: TGCAGTGCCCCCACCAGTAGGGGCTCCTACAATGAGCAGTTCTTC.

This clonotype was recorded many times. The chain combines TRBV4-2 with TRBJ2-1; TRBD1 matches 7 bases. The V segment lost 1 base and the J segment 6 bases; nucleotides outside the gene matches: 6. Germline V gene data show CDR1 as LGHNA and CDR2 as YNFKEQ. This CDR3 spans 15 amino acids. The DNA of the CDR3 is TGTGCCAGCAGCCAAGTTCAGAGGACAGGCAATGAGCAGTTCTTC. It is translated as CASSQVQRTGNEQFF.

This clonotype was seen a few times. V usage is TRBV20-1 and J usage is TRBJ2-7, with a possible D match to TRBD1 (6 bases). Germline CDR1 and CDR2: DFQATT and SNEGSKA (reference sequence). Trimming shortened V by 5 bases and J by 0 bases, and 17 bases separated the two germline ends. The CDR3 is made up of 15 amino acids. The CDR3 reads CSASLGTGISYEQYV. For the CDR3, the DNA is TGCAGTGCTTCCTTGGGAACAGGGATCTCCTACGAGCAGTACGTC.

The chain carries TRBV7-9 and TRBJ1-4, with D uncertain. Germline V gene lookup returns CDR1 SEHNR and CDR2 FQNEAQ (reference sequence). This CDR3 has 13 residues. V lost 5 bases, J lost 7 bases, and 11 bases lay in between. The CDR3 protein is CASSRTDTEKLFF. Here the CDR3 DNA reads TGTGCCAGCAGCAGGACGGATACTGAAAAACTGTTTTTT.